A single sample gave rise to the 8 T cell receptor beta chains below, sequenced in a study of OX40 agonist ivuxolimab in advanced cancers. The data were produced by immunoSEQ multiplex PCR, yet TCRdb's version contains in-frame clones alone and is incomplete. Of about 79,000 clones listed, around 91% were seen once; the top ten hold more than 0.25%. The specimen was CD4+ or CD8+ T cells sorted from blood, collected in a trial of the OX40 agonist ivuxolimab. These TCRs come from an adult with an advanced solid tumor such as melanoma, head and neck, liver or kidney cancer.

The rearrangement links TRBV27 to TRBJ2-2, with TRBD1 identical over 11 bases. Germline V gives CDR1 MNHEY, CDR2 SMNVEV (reference sequence). J gave up 4 bases and V 6 bases, and 4 bases lay outside the gene matches. This CDR3 is built from 15 residues. The CDR3 sequence is CASSPGTGGTGELFF. For the CDR3, the DNA is TGTGCCAGCAGCCCCGGGACAGGGGGCACCGGGGAGCTGTTTTTT.

The chain links TRBV11-3 to TRBJ2-6, with D unclear. Trimming left V 5 bases short and J 0 bases short, with 14 bases between. Germline CDR1 and CDR2: SGHNT and YENEEA. The length of the CDR3 is 17 residues. The CDR3 here is CASSLTADDSGANVLTF. DNA of the CDR3: TGTGCCAGCAGCCTGACGGCTGATGACTCTGGGGCCAACGTCCTGACTTTC.

Comment on this clone: Other DNA sequences of this sample code for an identical CDR3. The V gene is TRBV27, the J gene TRBJ1-6; unclear D gene. The CDR3 has 12 residues. CDR1 is MNHEY, CDR2 SMNVEV, per germline (reference sequence). Trimming shortened V by 5 bases and J by 7 bases, and 6 bases separated the two germline ends. CDR3 sequence: CASSPINSPLHF. The CDR3 bases are TGTGCCAGCAGTCCGATCAATTCACCCCTCCACTTT.

This clone was observed a handful of times. This sequence joins TRBV10-3 and TRBJ1-3; 8 nucleotides line up with TRBD1. The CDR3 totals 16 residues. Germline V gene lookup returns CDR1 ENHRY and CDR2 SYGVKD. The ends lost 6 bases at V and 0 bases at J; junction bases unmatched: 7. The CDR3 bases are TGTGCCATCAGCGCCCGGGACAGGAGCTCTGGAAACACCATATATTTT. Protein sequence: CAISARDRSSGNTIYF.

The V and J genes are TRBV7-2 and TRBJ1-5; 7 nucleotides align to TRBD1. Trimming cost V 5 bases and J 7 bases; bases outside gene matches: 5. CDR1 and CDR2 from the germline V gene are SGHTA and FQGNSA. The CDR3 runs to 13 residues. The CDR3 sequence: CASSARGGQPQHF. CDR3 DNA: TGTGCCAGCAGCGCCAGGGGGGGGCAGCCCCAGCATTTT.

The chain is built from TRBV18 and TRBJ2-1; D is undetermined. The ends were cut back, 2 bases at V and 5 bases at J, with 4 bases in the middle. Germline lookup yields CDR1 KGHSH and CDR2 LQKENI. This CDR3 contains 12 residues. The CDR3 DNA sequence: TGTGCCAGCTCACCAGCTCACAATGAGCAGTTCTTC. It is translated as CASSPAHNEQFF.

The chain employs TRBV29-1 and TRBJ1-1; D not resolved. In germline, CDR1 is SQVTM, CDR2 ANQGSEA. The CDR3 spans 13 residues. Deletions cut 2 bases from V and 5 bases from J, with 12 bases between. The CDR3 loop is CSVESPGGTEAFF. CDR3 nucleotides: TGCAGCGTTGAATCCCCAGGAGGGACTGAAGCTTTCTTT.

This rearrangement joins TRBV27 to TRBJ1-6; 7 positions match TRBD1. Germline loops: CDR1 MNHEY, CDR2 SMNVEV (reference sequence). There are 13 residues in the CDR3. V dropped 3 bases and J dropped 8; count of bases not matched to a gene: 1. As DNA, the CDR3 is TGTGCCAGCAGTTTTACAGGGGATTCACCCCTCCACTTT. Protein product: CASSFTGDSPLHF.